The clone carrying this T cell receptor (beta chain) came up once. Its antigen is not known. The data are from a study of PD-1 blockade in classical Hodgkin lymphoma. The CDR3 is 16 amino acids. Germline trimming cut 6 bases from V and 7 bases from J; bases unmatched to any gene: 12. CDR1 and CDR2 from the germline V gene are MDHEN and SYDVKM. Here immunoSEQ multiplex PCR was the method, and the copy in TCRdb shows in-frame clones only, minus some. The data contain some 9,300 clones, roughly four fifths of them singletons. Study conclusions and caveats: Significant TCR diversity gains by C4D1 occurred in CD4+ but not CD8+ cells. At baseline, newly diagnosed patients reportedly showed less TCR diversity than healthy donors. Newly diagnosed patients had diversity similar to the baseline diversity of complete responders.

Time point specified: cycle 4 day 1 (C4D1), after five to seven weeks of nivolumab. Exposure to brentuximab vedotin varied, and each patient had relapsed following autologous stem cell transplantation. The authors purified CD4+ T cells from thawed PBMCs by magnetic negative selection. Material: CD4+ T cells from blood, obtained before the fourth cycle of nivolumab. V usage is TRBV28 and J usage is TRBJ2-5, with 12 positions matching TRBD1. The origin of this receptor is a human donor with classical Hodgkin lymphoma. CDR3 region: CASSRTGTGGMGTQYF. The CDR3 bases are TGTGCCAGCAGCAGAACCGGGACAGGGGGCATGGGGACCCAGTACTTC.